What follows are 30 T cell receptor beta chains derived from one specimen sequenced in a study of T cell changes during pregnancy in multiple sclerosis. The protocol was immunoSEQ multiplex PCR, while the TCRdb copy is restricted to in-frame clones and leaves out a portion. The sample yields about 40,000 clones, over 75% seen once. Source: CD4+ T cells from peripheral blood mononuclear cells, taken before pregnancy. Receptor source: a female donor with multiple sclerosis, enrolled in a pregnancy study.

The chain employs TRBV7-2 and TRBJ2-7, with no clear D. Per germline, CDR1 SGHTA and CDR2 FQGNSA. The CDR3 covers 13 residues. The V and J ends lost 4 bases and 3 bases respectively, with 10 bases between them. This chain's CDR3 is CASSSYGGYEQYF. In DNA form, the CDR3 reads TGTGCCAGCAGCTCGTACGGTGGCTACGAGCAGTACTTC.

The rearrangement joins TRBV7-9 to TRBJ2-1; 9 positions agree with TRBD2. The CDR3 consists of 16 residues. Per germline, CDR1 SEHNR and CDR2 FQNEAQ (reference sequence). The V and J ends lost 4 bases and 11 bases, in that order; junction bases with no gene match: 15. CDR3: CASSSQVVIAGAQQFF. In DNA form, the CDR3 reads TGTGCCAGCAGCTCCCAGGTGGTTATAGCGGGAGCTCAGCAGTTCTTC.

In DNA form, the CDR3 reads TGTGCCAGCAGTACCGGGACAGGGGTCTACGAGCAGTACTTC. Protein: CASSTGTGVYEQYF. This chain uses TRBV6-5 with TRBJ2-7; 10 nucleotides match TRBD1. Germline CDR1 and CDR2: MNHEY and SVGAGI. The CDR3 length is 14 residues. Trimming took 5 bases from V and 3 from J; bases not matched to a gene: 4.

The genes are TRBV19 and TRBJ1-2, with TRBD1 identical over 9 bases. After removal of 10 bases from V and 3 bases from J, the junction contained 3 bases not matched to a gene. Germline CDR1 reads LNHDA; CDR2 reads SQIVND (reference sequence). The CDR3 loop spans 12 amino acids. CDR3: CATGQGHYGYTF. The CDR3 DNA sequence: TGTGCCACGGGACAGGGTCACTATGGCTACACCTTC. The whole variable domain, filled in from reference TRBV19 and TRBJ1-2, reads DGGITQSPKYLFRKEGQNVTLSCEQNLNHDAMYWYRQDPGQGLRLIYYSQIVNDFQKGDIAEGYSVSREKKESFPLTVTSAQKNPTAFYLCATGQGHYGYTFGSGTRLTVV.

The CDR3 loop reads CASSHARQSAGSQNEQFF. The CDR3 region has the DNA TGTGCCAGCAGCCACGCTCGTCAGTCAGCGGGAAGTCAAAATGAGCAGTTCTTC. The V gene is TRBV5-4, the J gene TRBJ2-1; 7 nucleotides align to TRBD2. The ends lost 4 bases at V and 7 bases at J; junction bases unmatched: 20. The germline V gene encodes CDR1 SGHNT and CDR2 YYREEE (reference sequence). This CDR3 contains 18 residues.

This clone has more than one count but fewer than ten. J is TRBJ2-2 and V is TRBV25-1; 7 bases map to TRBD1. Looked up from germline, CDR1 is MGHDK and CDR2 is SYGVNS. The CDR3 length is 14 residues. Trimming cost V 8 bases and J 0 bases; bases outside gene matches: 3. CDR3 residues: CASVGGSNTGELFF. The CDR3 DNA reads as TGTGCCAGCGTAGGGGGCTCGAACACCGGGGAGCTGTTTTTT.

This chain's CDR3 is CAWNGLAGGPQETQYF. CDR3 coding DNA: TGTGCCTGGAATGGACTAGCGGGAGGGCCGCAAGAGACCCAGTACTTC. The chain links TRBV30 to TRBJ2-5, with 15 bases matching TRBD2. This CDR3 has 16 amino acids. Germline V gives CDR1 GTSNPN, CDR2 SVGIG (reference sequence). Losses at the gene ends were 4 bases for V and 2 bases for J; bases not matched to a gene: 5.

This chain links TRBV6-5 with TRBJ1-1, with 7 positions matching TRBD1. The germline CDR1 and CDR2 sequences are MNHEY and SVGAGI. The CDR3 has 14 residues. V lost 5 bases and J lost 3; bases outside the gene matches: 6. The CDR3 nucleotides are TGTGCCAGCAGTGAGACAGGGTTGGACACTGAAGCTTTCTTT. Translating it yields CASSETGLDTEAFF.

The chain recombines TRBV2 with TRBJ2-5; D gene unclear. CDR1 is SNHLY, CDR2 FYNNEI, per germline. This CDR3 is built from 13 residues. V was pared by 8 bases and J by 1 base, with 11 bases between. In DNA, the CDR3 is TGTGCCAGCGGCCCTGTCCTCCAAGAGACCCAGTACTTC. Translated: CASGPVLQETQYF. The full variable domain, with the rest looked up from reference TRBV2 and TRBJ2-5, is EPEVTQTPSHQVTQMGQEVILRCVPISNHLYFYWYRQILGQKVEFLVSFYNNEISEKSEIFDDQFSVERPDGSNFTLKIRSTKLEDSAMYFCASGPVLQETQYFGPGTRLLVL.

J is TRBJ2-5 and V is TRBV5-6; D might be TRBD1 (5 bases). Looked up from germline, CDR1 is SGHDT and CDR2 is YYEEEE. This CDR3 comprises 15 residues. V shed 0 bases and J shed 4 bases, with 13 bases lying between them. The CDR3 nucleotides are TGTGCCAGCAGCTTGGGTGTAACAGGCGCAGAGACCCAGTACTTC. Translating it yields CASSLGVTGAETQYF.

The DNA for the CDR3 is TGTGCCAGCAGTGGAAACAGAAACACCGGGGAGCTGTTTTTT. It codes for CASSGNRNTGELFF. The chain links TRBV5-6 to TRBJ2-2, with D unclear. The V gene lost 5 bases and the J gene lost 2 bases, with 10 bases spanning the gap. This CDR3 has 14 residues. The germline gives CDR1 SGHDT, CDR2 YYEEEE.

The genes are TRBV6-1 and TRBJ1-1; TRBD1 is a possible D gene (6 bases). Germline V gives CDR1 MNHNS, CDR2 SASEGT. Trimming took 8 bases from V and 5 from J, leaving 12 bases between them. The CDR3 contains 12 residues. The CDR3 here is CASGQLYTEAFF. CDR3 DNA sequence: TGTGCCAGCGGACAGCTCTATACTGAAGCTTTCTTT.

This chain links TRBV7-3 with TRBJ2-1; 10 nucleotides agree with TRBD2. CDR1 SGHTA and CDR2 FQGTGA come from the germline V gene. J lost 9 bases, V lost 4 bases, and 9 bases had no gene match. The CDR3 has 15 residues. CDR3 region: CASSSTSGKPGEQFF. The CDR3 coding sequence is TGTGCCAGCAGCTCCACTAGCGGGAAACCCGGTGAGCAGTTCTTC.

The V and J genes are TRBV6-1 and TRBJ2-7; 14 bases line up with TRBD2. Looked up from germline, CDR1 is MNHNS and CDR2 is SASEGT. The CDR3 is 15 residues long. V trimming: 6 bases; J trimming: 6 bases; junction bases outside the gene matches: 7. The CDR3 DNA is TGTGCCAGCAGACTCCGACTAGCGGGAGGGGGCGAGCAGTACTTC. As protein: CASRLRLAGGGEQYF.

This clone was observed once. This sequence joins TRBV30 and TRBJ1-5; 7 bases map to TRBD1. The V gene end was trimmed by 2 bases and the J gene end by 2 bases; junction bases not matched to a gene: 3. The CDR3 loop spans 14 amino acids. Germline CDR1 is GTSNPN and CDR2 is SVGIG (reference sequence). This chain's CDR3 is CAWSKGQGNQPQHF. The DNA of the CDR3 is TGTGCCTGGAGTAAAGGACAGGGCAATCAGCCCCAGCATTTT.

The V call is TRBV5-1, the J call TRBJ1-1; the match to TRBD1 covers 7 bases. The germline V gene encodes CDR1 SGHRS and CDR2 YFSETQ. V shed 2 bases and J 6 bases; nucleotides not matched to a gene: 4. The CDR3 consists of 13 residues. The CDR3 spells CASSFNQGAEAFF. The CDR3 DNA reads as TGCGCCAGCAGCTTTAACCAGGGGGCTGAAGCTTTCTTT.

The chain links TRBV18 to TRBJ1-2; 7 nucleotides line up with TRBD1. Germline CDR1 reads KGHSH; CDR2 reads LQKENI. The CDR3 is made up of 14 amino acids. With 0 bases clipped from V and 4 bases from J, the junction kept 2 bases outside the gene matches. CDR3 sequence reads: CASSPPGQPYGYTF. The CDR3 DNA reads TGTGCCAGCTCACCACCGGGACAGCCCTATGGCTACACCTTC.

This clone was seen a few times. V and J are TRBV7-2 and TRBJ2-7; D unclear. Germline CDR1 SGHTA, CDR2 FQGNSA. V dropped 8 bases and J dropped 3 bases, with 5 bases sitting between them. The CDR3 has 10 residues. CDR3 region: CASGLYEQYF. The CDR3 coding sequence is TGTGCCAGCGGCCTCTACGAGCAGTACTTC.

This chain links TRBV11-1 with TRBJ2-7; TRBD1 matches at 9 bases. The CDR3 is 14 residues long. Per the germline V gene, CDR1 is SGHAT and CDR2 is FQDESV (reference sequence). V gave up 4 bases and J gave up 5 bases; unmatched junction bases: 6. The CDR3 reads CASSSTDRGHEQYF. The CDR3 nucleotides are TGTGCCAGCAGCTCTACGGACAGGGGCCACGAGCAGTACTTC.

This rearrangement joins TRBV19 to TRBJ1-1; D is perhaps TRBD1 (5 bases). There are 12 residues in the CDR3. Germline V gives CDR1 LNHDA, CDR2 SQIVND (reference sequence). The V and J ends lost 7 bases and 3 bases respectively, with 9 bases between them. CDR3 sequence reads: CASMGDYTEAFF. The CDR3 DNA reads TGTGCCAGTATGGGGGACTACACTGAAGCTTTCTTT. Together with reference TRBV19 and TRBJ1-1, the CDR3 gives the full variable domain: DGGITQSPKYLFRKEGQNVTLSCEQNLNHDAMYWYRQDPGQGLRLIYYSQIVNDFQKGDIAEGYSVSREKKESFPLTVTSAQKNPTAFYLCASMGDYTEAFFGQGTRLTVV.

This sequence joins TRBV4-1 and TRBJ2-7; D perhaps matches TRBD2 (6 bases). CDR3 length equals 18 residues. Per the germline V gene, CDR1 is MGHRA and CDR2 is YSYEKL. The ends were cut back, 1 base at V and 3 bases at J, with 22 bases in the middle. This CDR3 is CASSQAPGTRFTFYEQYF. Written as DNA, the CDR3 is TGCGCCAGCAGCCAAGCCCCCGGGACTCGATTTACTTTCTACGAGCAGTACTTC.

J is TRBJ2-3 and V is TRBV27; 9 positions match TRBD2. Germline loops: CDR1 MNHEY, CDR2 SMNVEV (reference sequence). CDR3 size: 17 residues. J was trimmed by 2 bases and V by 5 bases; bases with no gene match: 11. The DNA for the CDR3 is TGTGCCAGCAGTAGGCGGGAGGGCCCCTTAAACACAGATACGCAGTATTTT. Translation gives CASSRREGPLNTDTQYF.

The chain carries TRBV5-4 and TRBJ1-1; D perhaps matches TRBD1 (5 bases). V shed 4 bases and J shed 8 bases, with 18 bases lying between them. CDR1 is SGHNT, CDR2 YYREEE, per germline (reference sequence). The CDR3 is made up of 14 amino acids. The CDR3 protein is CASSLRDSQREAFF. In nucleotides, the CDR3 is TGTGCCAGCAGCCTCCGGGACTCCCAAAGGGAAGCTTTCTTT.

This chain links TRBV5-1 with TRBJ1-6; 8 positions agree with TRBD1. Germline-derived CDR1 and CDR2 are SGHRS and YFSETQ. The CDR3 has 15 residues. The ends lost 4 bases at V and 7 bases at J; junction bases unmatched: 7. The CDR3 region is CASSPTGAPNSPLHF. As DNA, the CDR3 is TGCGCCAGCAGCCCGACAGGGGCGCCGAATTCACCCCTCCACTTT.

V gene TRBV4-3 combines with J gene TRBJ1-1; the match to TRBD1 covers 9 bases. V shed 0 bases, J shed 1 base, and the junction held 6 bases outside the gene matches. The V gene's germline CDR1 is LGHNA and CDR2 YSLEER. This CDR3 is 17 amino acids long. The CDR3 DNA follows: TGCGCCAGCAGCCAAGATGCCCTGGGACAGGGGAACACTGAAGCTTTCTTT. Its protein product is CASSQDALGQGNTEAFF.

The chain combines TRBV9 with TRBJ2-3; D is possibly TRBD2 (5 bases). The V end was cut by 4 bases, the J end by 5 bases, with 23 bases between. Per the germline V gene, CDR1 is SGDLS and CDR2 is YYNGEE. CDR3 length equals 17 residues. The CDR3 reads CASSPRRLREKRDTQYF. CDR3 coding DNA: TGTGCCAGCAGCCCCCGTAGGTTGAGGGAGAAGAGAGATACGCAGTATTTT.

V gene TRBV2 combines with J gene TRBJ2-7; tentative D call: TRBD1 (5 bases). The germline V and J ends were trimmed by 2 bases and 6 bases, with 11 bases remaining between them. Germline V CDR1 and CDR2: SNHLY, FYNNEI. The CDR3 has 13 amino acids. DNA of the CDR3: TGTGCCAGCAGTGAACGAAGGGGCGGCGAGCAGTACTTC. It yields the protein CASSERRGGEQYF.

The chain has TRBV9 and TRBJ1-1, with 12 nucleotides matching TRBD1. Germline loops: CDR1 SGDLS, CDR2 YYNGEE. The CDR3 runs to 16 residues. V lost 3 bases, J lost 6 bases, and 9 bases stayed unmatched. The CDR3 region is CASSAGTGGSGSEAFF. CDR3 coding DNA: TGTGCCAGCAGCGCCGGGACAGGGGGCTCGGGGTCTGAAGCTTTCTTT. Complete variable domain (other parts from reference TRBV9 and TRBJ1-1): DSGVTQTPKHLITATGQRVTLRCSPRSGDLSVYWYQQSLDQGLQFLIQYYNGEERAKGNILERFSAQQFPDLHSELNLSSLELGDSALYFCASSAGTGGSGSEAFFGQGTRLTVV.

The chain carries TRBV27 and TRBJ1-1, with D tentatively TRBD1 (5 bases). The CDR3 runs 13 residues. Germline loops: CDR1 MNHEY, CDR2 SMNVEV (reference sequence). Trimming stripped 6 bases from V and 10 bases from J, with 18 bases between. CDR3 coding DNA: TGTGCCAGCAGCCACTCTCAGGGTCCTCCAGCTTTCTTT. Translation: CASSHSQGPPAFF.

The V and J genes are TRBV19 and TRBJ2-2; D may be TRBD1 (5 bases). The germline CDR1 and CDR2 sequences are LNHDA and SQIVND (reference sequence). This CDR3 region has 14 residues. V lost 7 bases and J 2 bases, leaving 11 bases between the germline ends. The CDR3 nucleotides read TGTGCCAGTATACGACAGCCAAACACCGGGGAGCTGTTTTTT. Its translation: CASIRQPNTGELFF.